Reported below is one T cell receptor beta chain. The record originates from a study of control samples from healthy donors and cancer patients. CDR1 is MNHNS and CDR2 is SASEGT in the germline V gene. V trimming: 2 bases; J trimming: 10 bases; junction bases outside the gene matches: 9. The CDR3 is 14 residues long. Produced via immunoSEQ multiplex PCR; TCRdb's table is partial and in-frame only. There are about 140,000 clones in the sample; around nine tenths occur only once, and approximately 10% lies in the top ten. The sequencing sample was made of blood. V usage is TRBV6-1 and J usage is TRBJ1-1; 8 bases fit TRBD1. This sequence was found in a man under 40 in good health. This CDR3 reads CASSESAGGLGAFF. In nucleotides, the CDR3 is TGTGCCAGCAGTGAATCGGCAGGGGGCCTTGGAGCTTTCTTT.